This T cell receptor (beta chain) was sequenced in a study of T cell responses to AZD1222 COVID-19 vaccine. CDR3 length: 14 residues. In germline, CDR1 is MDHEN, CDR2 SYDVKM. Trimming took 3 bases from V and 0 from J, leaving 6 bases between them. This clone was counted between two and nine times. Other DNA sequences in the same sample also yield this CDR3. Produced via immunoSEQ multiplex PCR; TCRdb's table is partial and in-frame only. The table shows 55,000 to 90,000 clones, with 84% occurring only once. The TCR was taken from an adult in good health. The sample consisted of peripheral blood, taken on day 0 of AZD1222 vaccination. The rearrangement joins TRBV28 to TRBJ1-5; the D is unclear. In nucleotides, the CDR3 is TGTGCCAGCAGTTTGGGTGGTAGCAATCAGCCCCAGCATTTT. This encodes CASSLGGSNQPQHF.